This TCR beta chain was captured in a study of shared clonotypes between healthy human individuals. The study, taken as a whole, reports: Sequencing of the sorted subsets was shown by rarefaction to be incomplete despite large depth. Around 5.3% of naive CD4 clonotypes were shared across a few donors. When compared with the clonotypes that were shared by all four sorted-subset donors, the non-shared clonotypes turned out to have lower generation probabilities.

The CDR3 is made up of 13 amino acids. Germline values: CDR1 SGHNT, CDR2 YENEEA. Trimming pared 3 bases from V and 4 bases from J, leaving 9 bases between. Only in-frame clones appear in the TCRdb table, and some are missing; sequencing was by immunoSEQ multiplex PCR. The sample has some 900,000 clones; 60% to 85% are singletons. Concerning this clone itself: Antigen specificity is unknown.

Division of CD4+ cells produced a CD45RA+ naive subset and a CD45RA-negative memory subset. The source of this sequence is a young man in good health. The gene calls are TRBV11-3 and TRBJ2-5; no definite D call. The sequenced sample consisted of memory CD4+ T cells sorted from blood. The subset is: CD45RA-negative fraction. This CDR3 is CASSFGVGETQYF. CDR3 DNA: TGTGCCAGCAGCTTCGGAGTGGGAGAGACCCAGTACTTC.